Here is one T cell receptor (beta chain) with its context. This clone's antigen is unknown. The input lacks base qualities; no much larger clone sits a single base away. In light of the paper, this sample's treatment or condition label describes: roughly 19 received Ad26.COV2.S at low or high dose, single or two shots; roughly five received placebo; per-sample allocation not given. For vaccine and placebo recipients, repertoires were sequenced using samples collected on day 63 after the first injection. Between 29 July and 7 August 2020, Cohort 1b enrolled some 25 adults aged 18-55 years at one site in Boston, USA. As a vaccine, Ad26.COV2.S was a replication-incompetent adenovirus type 26 vector that expressed a prefusion-stabilized SARS-CoV-2 spike protein derived from the original Wuhan strain. The CDR3 numbers 14 residues from cysteine through phenylalanine. This entry keeps only the CDR3 DNA: 42 bases, framed from base 1. Looking up the germline V gene (reference sequence) yields CDR1 LGHDT and CDR2 YNNKEL. Deletion took 1 base off V and 6 bases off J, with a span of 13 bases between the germline ends.

This record comes from a study of Ad26.COV2.S vaccination and SARS-CoV-2 variants (dated by TCRdb to about 2021). The study in broad terms: Donors in the vaccine arm were drawn from COV1001, a multicentre, randomized, double-blind, placebo-controlled phase I-IIa trial testing Ad26.COV2.S in healthy adults. Sequencing of the TCRbeta repertoire served to evaluate the specificity and breadth of SARS-CoV-2-reactive T cell receptors following Ad26.COV2.S vaccination. Ad26.COV2.S was administered intramuscularly at a dose of 5x10^10 or 1x10^11 viral particles, either as one shot or as two shots given 56 days apart. Participants in the trial were split at random into five groups of five each, receiving low-dose or high-dose Ad26.COV2.S once or twice, or else placebo on both occasions. A total of 32 samples were included in the TCR-sequenced set, comprising about 20 Ad26.COV2.S vaccine recipients, 5 placebo recipients and 8 SARS-CoV-2 convalescent individuals. Investigators did not know the trial group allocation while performing experiments and assessing outcomes.

Overall study outcomes, separate from this receptor: The study lacked the statistical power to compare responses across vaccine doses or regimens. Higher spike-specific TCR breadth was observed in Ad26.COV2.S recipients than in placebo recipients (P = 0.0014). Substantial breadth of spike-specific CD8+ and CD4+ T cell responses was reported after vaccination. According to the authors, total T cell responses may have been underestimated by the TCR breadth and depth analyses. Non-spike TCR breadth was comparable between vaccine and placebo recipients, consistent with the vaccine containing only spike.

The immunoSEQ Assay was used to sequence TCRbeta CDR3 regions. After extraction, genomic DNA underwent amplification by bias-controlled multiplex PCR, followed by high-throughput sequencing. From the authors' description of their analysis: To quantify the absolute abundance of each unique TCRbeta CDR3 region, sequences were collapsed and filtered. T cell fraction was estimated by normalizing TCRbeta template counts to usable DNA, with usable DNA measured through amplification of reference genes found in all nucleated cells. Repertoire TCRs were annotated as SARS-CoV-2-specific by exact matching of V gene, CDR3 amino acid sequence and J gene to a known reactive TCR set. MIRA supplied the reference SARS-CoV-2 TCR set, which was filtered for enrichment in COVID-19-positive ImmuneCODE repertoires so that public or cross-reactive TCRs were removed. Using the MIRA antigens, annotated TCRs were further analysed by specific ORF or by position within an ORF. Depth was the summed frequency of annotated unique rearrangements, while breadth was defined as annotated unique rearrangements over total unique productive rearrangements. Two-sided Wilcoxon rank-sum tests were applied when comparing TCR breadth between groups. In TCRdb, the immuneACCESS table is reduced to in-frame sequences with V and J assigned. These tables do not hold every clone; where another copy was compared, an unresolved V gene accounts for under half, and the others remain unexplained. V and J calls and clone size follow that table, whereas D and trimming were derived from the DNA. This sample is represented by about 250,000 clones; approximately 89% of them were singletons. Jointly, the top ten make up 3% to 4% of the sample.

The source material was peripheral blood, sampled in a trial of Ad26.COV2.S vaccine versus placebo. The V and J genes are TRBV3-1 (or the pseudogene TRBV3-2) and TRBJ2-7; the D gene is perhaps TRBD2, on 5 matching bases. The origin of this receptor is a person aged 18-65 years who received the Ad26.COV2.S COVID-19 vaccine or a placebo. The DNA sequence reads TGTGCCAGCAGCCAAGTTCCGGACTCCGGCGAGCAGTACTTC. Its protein is CASSQVPDSGEQYF.